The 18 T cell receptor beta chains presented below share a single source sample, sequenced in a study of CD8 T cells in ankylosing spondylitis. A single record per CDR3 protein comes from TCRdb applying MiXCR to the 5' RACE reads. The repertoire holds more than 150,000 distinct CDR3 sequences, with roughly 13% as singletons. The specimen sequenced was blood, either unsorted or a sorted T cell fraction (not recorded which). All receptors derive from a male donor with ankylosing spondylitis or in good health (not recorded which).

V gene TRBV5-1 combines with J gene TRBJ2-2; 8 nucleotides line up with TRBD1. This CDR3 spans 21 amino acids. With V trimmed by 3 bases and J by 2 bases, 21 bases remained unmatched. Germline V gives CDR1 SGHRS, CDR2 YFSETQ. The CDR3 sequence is CASSWETGEAPKVLNTGELFF. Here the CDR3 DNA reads TGCGCCAGCAGCTGGGAGACAGGGGAAGCCCCGAAGGTTCTCAACACCGGGGAGCTGTTTTTT.

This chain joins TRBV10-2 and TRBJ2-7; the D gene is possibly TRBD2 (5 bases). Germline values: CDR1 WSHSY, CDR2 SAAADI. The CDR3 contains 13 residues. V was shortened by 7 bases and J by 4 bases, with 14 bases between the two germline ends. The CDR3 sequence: CASTGAGEYEQYF. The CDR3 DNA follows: TGCGCCAGCACAGGCGCCGGGGAGTACGAGCAGTACTTC.

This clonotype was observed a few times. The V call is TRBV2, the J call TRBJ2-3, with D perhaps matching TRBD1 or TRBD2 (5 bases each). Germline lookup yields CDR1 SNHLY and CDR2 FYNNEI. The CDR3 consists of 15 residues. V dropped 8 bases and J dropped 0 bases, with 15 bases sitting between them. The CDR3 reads CASPRGNSSTDTQYF. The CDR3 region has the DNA TGTGCCAGCCCGAGGGGAAACTCTAGCACAGATACGCAGTATTTT.

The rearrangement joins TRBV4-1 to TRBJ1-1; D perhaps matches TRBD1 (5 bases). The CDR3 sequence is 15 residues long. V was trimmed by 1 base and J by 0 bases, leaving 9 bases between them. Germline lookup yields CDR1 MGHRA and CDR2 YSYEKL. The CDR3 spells CASSQGPGLNTEAFF. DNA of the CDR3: TGCGCCAGCAGCCAAGGTCCAGGGTTGAACACTGAAGCTTTCTTT.

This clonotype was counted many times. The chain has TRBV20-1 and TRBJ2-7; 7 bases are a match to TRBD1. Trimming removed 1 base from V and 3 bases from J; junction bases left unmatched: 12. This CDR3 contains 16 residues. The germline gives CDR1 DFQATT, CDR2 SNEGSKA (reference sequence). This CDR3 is CSARGPGQVQVYEQYF. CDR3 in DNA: TGCAGTGCTAGAGGCCCAGGACAGGTCCAGGTCTACGAGCAGTACTTC.

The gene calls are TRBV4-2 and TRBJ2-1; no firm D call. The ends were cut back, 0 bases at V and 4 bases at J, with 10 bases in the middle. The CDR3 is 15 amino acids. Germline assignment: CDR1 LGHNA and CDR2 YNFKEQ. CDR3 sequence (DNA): TGTGCCAGCAGCCAAGACTTGGACGGGTACAATGAGCAGTTCTTC. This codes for CASSQDLDGYNEQFF.

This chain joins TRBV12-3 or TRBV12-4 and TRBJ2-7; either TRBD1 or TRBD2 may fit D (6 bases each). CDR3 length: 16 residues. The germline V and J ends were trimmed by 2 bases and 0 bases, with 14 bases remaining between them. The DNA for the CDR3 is TGTGCCAGCAGTTTATGGGGGGCCGGGTTCTCCTACGAGCAGTACTTC. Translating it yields CASSLWGAGFSYEQYF.

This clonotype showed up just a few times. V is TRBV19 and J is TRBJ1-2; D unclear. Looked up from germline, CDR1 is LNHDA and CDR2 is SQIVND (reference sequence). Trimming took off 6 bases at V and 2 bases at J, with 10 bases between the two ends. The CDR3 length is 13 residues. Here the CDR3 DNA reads TGTGCCAGTAGCCCCGGGGAGAACTATGGCTACACCTTC. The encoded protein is CASSPGENYGYTF. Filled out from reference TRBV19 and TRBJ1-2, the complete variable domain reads DGGITQSPKYLFRKEGQNVTLSCEQNLNHDAMYWYRQDPGQGLRLIYYSQIVNDFQKGDIAEGYSVSREKKESFPLTVTSAQKNPTAFYLCASSPGENYGYTFGSGTRLTVV.

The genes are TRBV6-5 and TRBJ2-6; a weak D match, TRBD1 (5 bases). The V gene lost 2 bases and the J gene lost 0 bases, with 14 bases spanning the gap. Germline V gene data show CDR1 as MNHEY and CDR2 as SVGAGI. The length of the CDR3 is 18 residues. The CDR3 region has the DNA TGTGCCAGCAGTTACGACAGAAAGAAAGACTCTGGGGCCAACGTCCTGACTTTC. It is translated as CASSYDRKKDSGANVLTF.

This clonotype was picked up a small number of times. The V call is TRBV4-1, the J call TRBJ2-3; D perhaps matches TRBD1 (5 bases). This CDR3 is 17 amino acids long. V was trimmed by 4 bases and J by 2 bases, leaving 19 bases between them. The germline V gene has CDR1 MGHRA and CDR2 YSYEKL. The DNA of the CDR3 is TGCGCCAGCAGCCTCCCGAAGGGGTTGTCGGTCACAGATACGCAGTATTTT. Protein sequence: CASSLPKGLSVTDTQYF.

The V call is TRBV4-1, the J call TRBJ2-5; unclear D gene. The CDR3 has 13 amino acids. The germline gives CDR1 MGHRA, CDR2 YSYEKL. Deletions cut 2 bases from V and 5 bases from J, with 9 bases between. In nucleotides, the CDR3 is TGCGCCAGCAGCCAAAACACGGTGGAGACCCAGTACTTC. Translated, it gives CASSQNTVETQYF.

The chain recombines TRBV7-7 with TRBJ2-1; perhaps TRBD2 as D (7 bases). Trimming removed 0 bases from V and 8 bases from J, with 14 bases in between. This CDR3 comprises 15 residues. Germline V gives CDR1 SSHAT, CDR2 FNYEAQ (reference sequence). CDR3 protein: CASSLAGGPVDEQFF. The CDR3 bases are TGTGCCAGCAGCTTAGCGGGGGGGCCAGTGGATGAGCAGTTCTTC.

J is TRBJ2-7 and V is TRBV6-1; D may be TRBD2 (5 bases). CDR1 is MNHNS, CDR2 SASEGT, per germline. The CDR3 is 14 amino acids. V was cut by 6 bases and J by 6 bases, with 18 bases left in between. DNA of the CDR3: TGTGCCAGCAGACGGACTCTCAGCGGTCTCGAGCAGTACTTC. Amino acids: CASRRTLSGLEQYF.

The CDR3 coding sequence is TGTGCCAGCAGCTTCCTTCAACAGGGGCGTGCTGAAGCTTTCTTT. It codes for CASSFLQQGRAEAFF. The gene calls are TRBV11-2 and TRBJ1-1; 7 nucleotides match TRBD1. Unmatched junction bases numbered 10, after V lost 3 bases and J lost 6 bases. The CDR3 consists of 15 residues. Germline CDR1 reads SGHAT; CDR2 reads FQNNGV.

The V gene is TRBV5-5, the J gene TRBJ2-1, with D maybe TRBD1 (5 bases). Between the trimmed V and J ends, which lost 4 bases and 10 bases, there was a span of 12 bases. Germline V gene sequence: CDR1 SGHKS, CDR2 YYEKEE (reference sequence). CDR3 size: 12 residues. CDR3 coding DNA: TGTGCCAGCAGCCCCGCGACAGTAGAGCAGTTCTTC. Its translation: CASSPATVEQFF.

CDR3 amino acids: CASSLAEGTFYEQYF. The DNA for the CDR3 is TGCGCCAGCAGCTTGGCCGAGGGCACCTTCTACGAGCAGTACTTC. This chain links TRBV5-1 with TRBJ2-7, with D perhaps matching TRBD2 (5 bases). CDR1 is SGHRS, CDR2 YFSETQ, per germline. The ends were cut back, 0 bases at V and 3 bases at J, with 13 bases in the middle. The CDR3 extends over 15 amino acids.

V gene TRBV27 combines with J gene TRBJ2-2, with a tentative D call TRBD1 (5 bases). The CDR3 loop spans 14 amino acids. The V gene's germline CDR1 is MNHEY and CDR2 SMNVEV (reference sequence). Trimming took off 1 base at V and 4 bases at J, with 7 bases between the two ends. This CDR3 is CASSLYRLTGELFF. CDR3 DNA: TGTGCCAGCAGTTTATACAGGCTCACCGGGGAGCTGTTTTTT.

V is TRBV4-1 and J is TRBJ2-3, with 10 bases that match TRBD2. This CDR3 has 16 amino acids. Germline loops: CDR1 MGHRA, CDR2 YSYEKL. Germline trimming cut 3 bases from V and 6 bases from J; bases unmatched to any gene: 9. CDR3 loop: CASSHHPGTSEDTQYF. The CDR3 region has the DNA TGCGCCAGCAGCCATCACCCCGGGACTAGCGAGGATACGCAGTATTTT.